The T cell receptor beta chain under discussion was sequenced for a study of long-term antiretroviral therapy in people with HIV. Sequencing used immunoSEQ v3.0 at survey level. Profiled with immunoSEQ multiplex PCR; TCRdb holds only in-frame clones, not every one. This sample has around 9,700 clones, with around 70% found just once. Concerning this clone: Its antigen is as yet unknown.

Overall study findings and caveats: Clones with expansion before ART led the repertoire at all time points.

V gave up 4 bases and J gave up 4 bases; unmatched junction bases: 4. The CDR3 runs 14 residues. Germline V gives CDR1 SGHTA, CDR2 FQGTGA. The chain has TRBV7-3 and TRBJ2-3; 8 nucleotides agree with TRBD2. The receptor comes from a middle-aged man with HIV. This specimen was unsorted PBMCs, taken 1.8 years before starting antiretroviral therapy. The CDR3 protein is CASSSSGGADTQYF. The DNA for the CDR3 is TGTGCCAGCAGCTCCAGCGGGGGTGCAGATACGCAGTATTTT.